This T cell receptor (beta chain) was captured by sequencing in a study of graft-versus-host responses after intestinal transplantation (dated by TCRdb to the early 2020s). For context, the study as a whole: The transplants that recipients received were multivisceral, liver-intestinal, or isolated intestinal. Instead of going to the commercial service, samples from a few later patients were sequenced in-house on an Illumina MiSeq and processed with MiXCR. Anti-thymocyte globulin induction was given to all recipients, followed by maintenance tacrolimus and steroids for roughly 3 years. The cohort enrolled about two dozen intestinal transplant recipients, one of whom was a retransplant, and 3 patients without pretransplant specimens were excluded. To identify alloreactive clones, pre-transplant mixed lymphocyte reaction products were sequenced and then compared with unstimulated pre-transplant donor and recipient T cells. Donor T cell macrochimerism was defined as a peak of at least 4% donor T cells among recipient peripheral blood mononuclear cells. After intestinal transplantation, graft-versus-host and host-versus-graft alloreactive T cell clones were followed in the graft, circulation and bone marrow using bulk TCR-beta CDR3 sequencing.

Study-wide conclusions, independent of this receptor: GvH clones turned up in recipient bone marrow, with some appearing earlier in ileal mucosa or blood, a pattern consistent with an intestinal mucosal origin. In patients with donor T cell macrochimerism, the allografts had high GvH to HvG T cell clonal ratios. Early after transplant, peak levels of circulating GvH clones were found to be associated with declines in HvG clones. Conclusions were limited by the relatively low number and heterogeneity of intestinal transplant patients.

What the time point label conveys for this sample: cells obtained before transplantation from donor or recipient. CD3+CD4+ and CD3+CD8+ populations were FACS-sorted from unstimulated pre-transplant donor and recipient cells taken from spleen or lymph nodes. V lost 4 bases and J lost 3 bases, and the count of bases not matched to a germline gene is 12. CDR1 MGHRA and CDR2 YSYEKL are derived from the germline V gene. The CDR3 covers 17 residues, taking in both the cysteine and the phenylalanine. This entry keeps only the CDR3 DNA: 51 bases, framed from base 1. Receptors were amplified or captured by the immunoSEQ multiplex PCR assay. In most patients, genomic DNA was isolated using the Qiagen DNeasy Blood and Tissue Kit and sent frozen to Adaptive Biotechnologies for TCR sequencing. High-throughput TCR-beta CDR3 sequencing of genomic DNA from most patients was performed by Adaptive Biotechnologies. Under the source paper's analysis protocol: TCR sequencing data were retrieved from Adaptive's ImmunoSEQ software for about 17 patients, whereas a few other patients were processed with MiXCR and VDJtools. To correct CD4 versus CD8 sorting errors, sequences present in both subsets at a frequency ratio below 5:1 were removed. Because the origin of CDR3 nucleotide sequences shared between donor and recipient could not be assigned, those sequences were removed. To be classed as alloreactive, a clone needed at least 2-fold expansion over unstimulated cells and a minimum CFSE-low frequency of 0.002% (template counts) or 0.001% (read counts). Mappable clones were those detected in sequenced pre-transplant spleen, lymph node, or MLR CFSE-low populations of the donor or recipient. Cumulative frequency of alloreactive clones was calculated as a percentage of all sequences weighted by copy number. The clones in this table, taken by TCRdb from immuneACCESS, are in-frame only. Not every clone is retained; where verified, under half of the shortfall comes from an unresolved V gene, and the cause of the rest is unknown. The DNA was the basis for D and trimming; V, J and clone size are from that table. The table for this sample lists roughly 36,000 clones; more than 90% of them were counted only once. Jointly, the top ten make up more than 0.2% of the sample.

Note on this clone: There is no known antigen for this receptor. Base qualities are not at hand, and no much larger clone is one base apart.

The TCR was taken from a human donor who was the organ donor for an intestinal transplant. The V gene is TRBV4-1 and the J gene is TRBJ2-3, and 8 junction bases match TRBD1. Source: unstimulated CD8+ T cells sorted from spleen or lymph node cells, taken before transplant. The DNA is TGCGCCAGCAGCCCTCCTGGAGGACAGGGACGAACAGATACGCAGTATTTT. Its translation reads: CASSPPGGQGRTDTQYF.